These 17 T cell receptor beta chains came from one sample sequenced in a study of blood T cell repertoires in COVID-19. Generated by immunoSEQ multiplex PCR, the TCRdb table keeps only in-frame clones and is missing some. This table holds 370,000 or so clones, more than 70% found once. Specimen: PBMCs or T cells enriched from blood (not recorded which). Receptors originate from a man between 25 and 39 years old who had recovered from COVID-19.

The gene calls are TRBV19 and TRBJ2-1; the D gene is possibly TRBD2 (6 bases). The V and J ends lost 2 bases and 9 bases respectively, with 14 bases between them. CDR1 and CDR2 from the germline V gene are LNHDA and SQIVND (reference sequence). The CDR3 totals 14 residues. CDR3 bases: TGTGCCAGTAGTATATATAGCGCCGGGGGTGAGCAGTTCTTC. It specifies CASSIYSAGGEQFF.

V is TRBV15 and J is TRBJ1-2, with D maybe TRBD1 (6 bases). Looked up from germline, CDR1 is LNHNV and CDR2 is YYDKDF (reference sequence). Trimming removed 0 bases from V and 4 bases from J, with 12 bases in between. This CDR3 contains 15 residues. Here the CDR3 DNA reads TGTGCCACCAGCAGAGATGCGGGGGCTAGCTATGGCTACACCTTC. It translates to CATSRDAGASYGYTF.

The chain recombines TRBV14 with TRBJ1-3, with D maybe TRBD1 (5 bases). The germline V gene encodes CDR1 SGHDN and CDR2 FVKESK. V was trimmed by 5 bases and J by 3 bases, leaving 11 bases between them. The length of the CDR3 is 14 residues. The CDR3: CASSFAGGGNTIYF. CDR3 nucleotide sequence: TGTGCCAGCAGCTTCGCCGGGGGTGGAAACACCATATATTTT. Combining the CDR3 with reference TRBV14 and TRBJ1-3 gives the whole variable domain EAGVTQFPSHSVIEKGQTVTLRCDPISGHDNLYWYRRVMGKEIKFLLHFVKESKQDESGMPNNRFLAERTGGTYSTLKVQPAELEDSGVYFCASSFAGGGNTIYFGEGSWLTVV.

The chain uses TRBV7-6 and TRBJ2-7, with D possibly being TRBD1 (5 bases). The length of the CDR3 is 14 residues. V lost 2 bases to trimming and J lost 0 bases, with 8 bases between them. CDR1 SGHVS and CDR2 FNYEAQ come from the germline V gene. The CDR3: CASSLRQRSYEQYF. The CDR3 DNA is TGTGCCAGCAGCTTAAGACAGCGCTCCTACGAGCAGTACTTC.

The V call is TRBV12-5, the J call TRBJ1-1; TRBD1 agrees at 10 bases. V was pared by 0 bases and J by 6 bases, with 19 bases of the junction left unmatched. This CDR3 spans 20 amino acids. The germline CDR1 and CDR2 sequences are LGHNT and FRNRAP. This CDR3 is CASGLVFFLGTGEIISEAFF. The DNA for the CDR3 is TGTGCTAGTGGTTTGGTCTTCTTTTTGGGGACAGGGGAAATAATTTCTGAAGCTTTCTTT.

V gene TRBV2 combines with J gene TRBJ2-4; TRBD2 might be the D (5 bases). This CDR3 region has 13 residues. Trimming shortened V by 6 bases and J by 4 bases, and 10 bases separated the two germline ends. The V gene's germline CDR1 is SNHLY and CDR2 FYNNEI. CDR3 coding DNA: TGTGCCAGCAGCACCGGGATAAAAAACATTCAGTACTTC. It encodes CASSTGIKNIQYF.

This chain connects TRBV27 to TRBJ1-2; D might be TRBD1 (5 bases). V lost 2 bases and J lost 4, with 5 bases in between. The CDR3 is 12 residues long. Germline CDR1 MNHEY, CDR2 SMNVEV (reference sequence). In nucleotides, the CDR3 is TGTGCCAGCAGTTTACAGGGCTATGGCTACACCTTC. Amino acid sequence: CASSLQGYGYTF.

The CDR3 coding sequence is TGCGCCAGCAGCCAAGACAACGCGGGGTTGATTCAGTACTTC. This sequence encodes CASSQDNAGLIQYF. This chain connects TRBV4-3 to TRBJ2-4; TRBD2 might be the D (6 bases). Trimming took off 0 bases at V and 10 bases at J, with 13 bases between the two ends. Germline CDR1 and CDR2: LGHNA and YSLEER. The CDR3 contains 14 residues.

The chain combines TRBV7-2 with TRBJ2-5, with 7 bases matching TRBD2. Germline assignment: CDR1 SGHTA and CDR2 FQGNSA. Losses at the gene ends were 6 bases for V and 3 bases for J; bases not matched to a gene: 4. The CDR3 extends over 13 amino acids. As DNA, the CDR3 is TGTGCCAGCAGGGGAGGGGTTGAAGAGACCCAGTACTTC. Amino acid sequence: CASRGGVEETQYF.

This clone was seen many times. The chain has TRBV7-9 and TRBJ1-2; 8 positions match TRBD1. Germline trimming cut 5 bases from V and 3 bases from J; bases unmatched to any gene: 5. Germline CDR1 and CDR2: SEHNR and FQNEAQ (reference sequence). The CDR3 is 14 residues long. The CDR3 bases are TGTGCCAGCAGCGTCGGACAGGGTTACTATGGCTACACCTTC. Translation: CASSVGQGYYGYTF.

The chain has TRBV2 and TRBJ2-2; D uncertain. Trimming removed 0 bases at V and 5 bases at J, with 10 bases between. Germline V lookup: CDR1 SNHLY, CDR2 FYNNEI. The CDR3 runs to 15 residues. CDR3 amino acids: CASSEAAPGTGELFF. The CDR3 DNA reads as TGTGCCAGCAGTGAAGCCGCACCCGGGACCGGGGAGCTGTTTTTT.

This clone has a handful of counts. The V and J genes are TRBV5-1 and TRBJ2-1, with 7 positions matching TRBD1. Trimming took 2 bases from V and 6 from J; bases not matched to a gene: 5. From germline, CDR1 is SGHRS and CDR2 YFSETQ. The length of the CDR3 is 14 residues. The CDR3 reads CASSLQGWTNEQFF. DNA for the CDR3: TGCGCCAGCAGCTTACAGGGGTGGACCAATGAGCAGTTCTTC.

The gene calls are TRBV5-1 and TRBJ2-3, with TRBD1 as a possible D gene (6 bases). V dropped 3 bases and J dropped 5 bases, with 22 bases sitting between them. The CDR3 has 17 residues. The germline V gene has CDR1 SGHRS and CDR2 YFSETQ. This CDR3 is CASSSITYGTRKDTQYF. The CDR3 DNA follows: TGCGCCAGCAGCTCCATAACCTATGGGACACGGAAAGATACGCAGTATTTT.

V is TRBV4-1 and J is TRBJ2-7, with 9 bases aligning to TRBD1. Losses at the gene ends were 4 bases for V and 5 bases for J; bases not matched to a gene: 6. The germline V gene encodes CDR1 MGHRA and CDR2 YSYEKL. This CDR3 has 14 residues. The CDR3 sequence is CASSPGQGSHEQYF. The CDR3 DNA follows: TGCGCCAGCAGCCCGGGACAGGGTTCCCACGAGCAGTACTTC.

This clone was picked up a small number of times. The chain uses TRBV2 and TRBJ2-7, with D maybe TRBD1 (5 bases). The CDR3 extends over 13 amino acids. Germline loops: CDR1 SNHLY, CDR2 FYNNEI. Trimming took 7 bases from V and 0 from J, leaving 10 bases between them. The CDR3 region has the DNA TGTGCCAGCAACACAGGCAGCTCCTACGAGCAGTACTTC. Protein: CASNTGSSYEQYF.

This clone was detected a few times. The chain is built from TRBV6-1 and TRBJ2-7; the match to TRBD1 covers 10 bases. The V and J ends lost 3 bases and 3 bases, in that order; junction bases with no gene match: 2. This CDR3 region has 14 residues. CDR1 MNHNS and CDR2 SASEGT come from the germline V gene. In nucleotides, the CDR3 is TGTGCCAGCAGTGAGTGGACAGGGGGCTACGAGCAGTACTTC. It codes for CASSEWTGGYEQYF.

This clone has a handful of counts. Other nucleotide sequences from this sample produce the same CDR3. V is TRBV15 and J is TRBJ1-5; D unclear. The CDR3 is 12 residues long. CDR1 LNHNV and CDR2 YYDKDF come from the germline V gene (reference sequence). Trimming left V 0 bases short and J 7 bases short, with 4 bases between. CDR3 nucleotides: TGTGCCACCAGCAGAGATCAGCAGCCCCAGCATTTT. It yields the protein CATSRDQQPQHF. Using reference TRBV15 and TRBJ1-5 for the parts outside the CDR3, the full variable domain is DAMVIQNPRYQVTQFGKPVTLSCSQTLNHNVMYWYQQKSSQAPKLLFHYYDKDFNNEADTPDNFQSRRPNTSFCFLDIRSPGLGDTAMYLCATSRDQQPQHFGDGTRLSIL.